This T cell receptor (beta chain) was sequenced during a study of OX40 agonist ivuxolimab in advanced cancers. Background on the whole study: Ivuxolimab was a fully human IgG2 agonistic monoclonal antibody targeting the costimulatory receptor OX40 (CD134). The dose-escalation cohort was about 86% male with a mean age of approximately 60 years, ranging from roughly 20 to 80. Patients were allowed to have had prior anti-PD-1, anti-PD-L1 or anti-CTLA-4 therapy, and 30% to 40% of the dose-escalation patients had been treated with checkpoint inhibitors. Intravenous ivuxolimab was administered to patients every 2 weeks at six dose levels: 0.01, 0.1, 0.3, 1.5, 3 and 10 mg/kg. The paper covers the monotherapy dose-escalation part of the phase I ivuxolimab trial, which included N ≈ 57 patients. Three dose-escalation patients achieved partial responses, one with hepatocellular carcinoma and two with cutaneous melanoma. Among the roughly 52 dose-escalation patients, around 19 had hepatocellular carcinoma, 15 melanoma, 9 renal cell carcinoma and 9 head and neck cancer. The purpose of peripheral TCRbeta sequencing was to test whether ivuxolimab changed TCR sequence diversity and led to clonal T-cell expansion. Here is what the overall study found, with its caveats: In partial responders in the 0.1-3.0 mg/kg groups, normalized peripheral clonal expansion was found to be among the lowest, especially among CD8+ T cells. Low levels of normalized T-cell clonal expansion were also shown by some nonresponding patients. After ivuxolimab, expanded clones were on average more numerous among CD8+ T cells than among CD4+ T cells. At doses of 0.1 to 3.0 mg/kg, clonal expansion of both CD4+ and CD8+ T cells in blood was seen between baseline and week 6. Which antigens the clonally expanded peripheral T cells were specific for was not determined.

About this clone: What antigen it recognizes has not been identified. No much larger clone exists at a distance of one base, and base qualities are not known.

Genomic DNA was isolated from the sorted cells so that the TCRbeta CDR3 region could be sequenced. The immunoSEQ Assay was used for sequencing of TCRbeta CDR3 regions. TCRdb re-hosts the immuneACCESS table, in-frame sequences only. Its copies lack some clones; in the studies checked, an unresolved V gene accounts for under half of them, and the cause for the rest is not known. This sample gives 100,000 to 130,000 clones in total; around 93% of them show up just once. Of the sample, 1% to 1.5% falls within the top ten clones. From its cysteine to its phenylalanine, the CDR3 spans 14 amino acids. Just CDR3 DNA is preserved here, 42 bases in frame from base 1. V trim: 9 bases; J trim: 4 bases; unmatched bases: 11. The CDR1 and CDR2 encoded by the germline V gene are SGHAT and FQNNGV. Patients with autoimmune disease history or receiving systemic immunosuppression were excluded from the trial. Peripheral blood for TCR sequencing was drawn from every dose cohort at baseline, at cycle 4 day 1 and at cycle 7 day 1. The samples were drawn from a first-in-human, open-label, multicenter phase I dose-escalation trial of ivuxolimab. Adults with locally advanced or metastatic head and neck squamous cell, hepatocellular, melanoma or renal cell carcinoma were enrolled in the trial. CD4+ and CD8+ T cells were sorted separately from peripheral blood before TCR sequencing.

This sequence originates from an adult with an advanced solid tumor such as melanoma, head and neck, liver or kidney cancer. The sample consisted of CD4+ or CD8+ T cells sorted from blood, taken in a trial of the OX40 agonist ivuxolimab. The chain is encoded by TRBV11-2 joined to TRBJ2-7, and 8 junction bases match TRBD2. The CDR3 has the sequence CASCRGGSSYEQYF. The nucleotide sequence reads TGTGCCAGTTGCCGGGGGGGATCCTCATACGAGCAGTACTTC.